This T cell receptor beta chain came from a study of blood T cell repertoires in COVID-19. At the level of the study: Material from acute and convalescent COVID-19 was sourced from the United States, Italy and Spain. From T cells, B-cell-depleted T cells, or PBMCs came the material, which was cDNA or gDNA.

Per the study methods: Amplification of reference gene primers provided the estimated nucleated cell counts. Repertoires were generated with immunoSEQ multiplex PCR, while TCRdb's copy carries only in-frame clones and drops some. That table is the source of V, J and clone size, and D and trimming were worked out from the DNA. Of around 140,000 clones detected, around nine tenths appear once; the ten largest clones hold 15% to 20%. The material sequenced was peripheral blood. This TCR came from a man aged 50-59 years with active or convalescent COVID-19.

The CDR3 nucleotides are TGTGCCAGCAGCCCAGAGGCATCTATCCCCTATGGCTACACCTTC. Protein sequence: CASSPEASIPYGYTF. The V call is TRBV7-8, the J call TRBJ1-2, with D hard to call. Germline loops: CDR1 SGHVS, CDR2 FQNEAQ. The CDR3 loop spans 15 amino acids. V lost 5 bases to trimming and J lost 4 bases, with 17 bases between them.